This T cell receptor (beta chain) was sequenced for a study of a mutant IDH1 vaccine in newly diagnosed glioma. Across the study: The initiation of vaccination occurred 4-6 weeks after radiotherapy alone, or with temozolomide cycles. Beforehand, treatment had been radiotherapy, temozolomide, or both; the majority received both.

Stated time point: week 5, during vaccination. Doses comprised 300 ug of mutant IDH1 20-mer peptide each, plus topical imiquimod. The germline V gene has CDR1 MNHEY and CDR2 SVGAGI. The CDR3 has 15 residues. V shed 0 bases and J 3 bases; nucleotides not matched to a gene: 3. Findings and caveats of the study: Researchers report vaccine-induced immune responses in approximately 93% of patients. Variations in leading peripheral T cell clonotypes appeared to have no connection with pseudoprogression.

Worth noting for this clone: As yet, its antigen is unknown.

Clones were sequenced by immunoSEQ multiplex PCR, and TCRdb holds only the in-frame ones, with some missing. This sample yields roughly 30,000 clones, of which about 89% are seen a single time; about a fifth belongs to the top ten. V gene TRBV6-5 combines with J gene TRBJ2-7, with 9 bases fitting TRBD1. The receptor was derived from a man aged 18 to 29 with glioma. The sequenced sample was PBMCs, obtained from a glioma patient whose treatment included an IDH1 peptide vaccine. The CDR3 loop reads CASSYSTGGHYEQYF. The CDR3 DNA reads TGTGCCAGCAGTTACTCGACAGGGGGTCACTACGAGCAGTACTTC.